These 12 T cell receptor beta chains share one sample of origin, sequenced in a study of technical replicates of blood from four donors (dated by TCRdb to 2015 to 2018). The receptor library was made with the immunoSEQ multiplex PCR assay. This immuneACCESS table, as held by TCRdb, lists in-frame sequences with V and J called but not all clones. Of the missing ones, under half trace to an unresolved V gene in checked studies; the others have no known cause. This sample lists about 98,000 clones; almost 96% were detected once. The top ten clones comprise 0.2% to 0.25% of the sample. What was sequenced was T cells isolated from PBMCs. Receptors originate from a human donor in good health.

The gene calls are TRBV11-3 and TRBJ1-4; no clear D gene. Germline CDR1 SGHNT, CDR2 YENEEA. V was trimmed by 2 bases and J by 8 bases, leaving 12 bases between them. The CDR3 has 14 residues. CDR3 sequence: CASSLSQSGEKLFF. CDR3 nucleotides: TGTGCCAGCAGCTTAAGCCAGTCCGGGGAAAAACTGTTTTTT. Using reference TRBV11-3 and TRBJ1-4 for the parts outside the CDR3, the full variable domain is EAGVVQSPRYKIIEKKQPVAFWCNPISGHNTLYWYLQNLGQGPELLIRYENEEAVDDSQLPKDRFSAERLKGVDSTLKIQPAELGDSAVYLCASSLSQSGEKLFFGSGTQLSVL.

The genes are TRBV19 and TRBJ2-7, with D tentatively TRBD2 (6 bases). The CDR3 spans 17 residues. Trimming pared 4 bases from V and 0 bases from J, leaving 19 bases between. Germline assignment: CDR1 LNHDA and CDR2 SQIVND (reference sequence). CDR3 sequence: CASSRIRLGGSSYEQYF. In DNA, the CDR3 is TGTGCCAGTAGTAGGATTCGACTAGGCGGTTCCTCCTACGAGCAGTACTTC.

CDR3 region: CASSERGNTEAFF. The CDR3 DNA reads as TGTGCCAGCAGTGAAAGGGGGAACACTGAAGCTTTCTTT. V gene TRBV6-5 combines with J gene TRBJ1-1, with a weak D call TRBD1 (5 bases). The CDR3 loop spans 13 amino acids. Germline V gene sequence: CDR1 MNHEY, CDR2 SVGAGI. With 5 bases removed from V and 1 base from J, the gap between germline ends came to 8 bases.

The gene calls are TRBV4-2 and TRBJ1-2; TRBD1 agrees at 7 bases. CDR1 and CDR2 from the germline V gene are LGHNA and YNFKEQ. The V and J ends lost 4 bases and 7 bases, in that order; junction bases with no gene match: 9. The CDR3 is 14 amino acids. The CDR3: CASSRPQGTGGYTF. The CDR3 region has the DNA TGTGCCAGCAGCCGACCACAGGGGACGGGTGGCTACACCTTC.

The chain is built from TRBV10-3 and TRBJ2-6; maybe TRBD1 (6 bases). Trimming stripped 6 bases from V and 2 bases from J, with 11 bases between. CDR3 length: 15 residues. Germline CDR1 and CDR2: ENHRY and SYGVKD. Here the CDR3 reads CAIRETGPGANVLTF. The CDR3 nucleotides are TGTGCCATCAGGGAAACAGGGCCTGGGGCCAACGTCCTGACTTTC.

A single count supports this clone. The CDR3 loop reads CASSYRRDNKDSPLHF. In DNA, the CDR3 is TGTGCCAGCAGCTATCGTCGGGACAATAAGGATTCACCCCTCCACTTT. The chain combines TRBV7-9 with TRBJ1-6; tentative D call: TRBD1 (6 bases). Germline loops: CDR1 SEHNR, CDR2 FQNEAQ (reference sequence). With 4 bases removed from V and 8 bases from J, the gap between germline ends came to 18 bases. CDR3 size: 16 residues.

This clone appeared a single time. The chain combines TRBV7-9 with TRBJ2-3, with 9 positions matching TRBD2. CDR3 length equals 17 residues. Germline V gene data show CDR1 as SEHNR and CDR2 as FQNEAQ (reference sequence). V lost 5 bases, J lost 3 bases, and 12 bases stayed unmatched. CDR3 residues: CASSPSGGRAGTDTQYF. The CDR3 nucleotides are TGTGCCAGCAGCCCCTCCGGCGGGAGGGCCGGGACAGATACGCAGTATTTT.

The chain recombines TRBV7-3 with TRBJ1-1; D may be TRBD1 (5 bases). Germline assignment: CDR1 SGHTA and CDR2 FQGTGA. Between the trimmed V and J ends, which lost 5 bases and 11 bases, there was a span of 15 bases. The CDR3 length is 12 residues. CDR3: CASSPAGGGAFF. The CDR3 DNA is TGTGCCAGCAGCCCTGCGGGGGGAGGCGCTTTCTTT.

The chain combines TRBV28 with TRBJ2-5; possibly TRBD2 for D (7 bases). Germline CDR1 and CDR2: MDHEN and SYDVKM. Trimming removed 10 bases from V and 0 bases from J, with 15 bases in between. The CDR3 has 14 residues. The CDR3 region is CATSGTPYQETQYF. CDR3 nucleotides: TGTGCCACCAGCGGGACACCTTACCAAGAGACCCAGTACTTC.

This sequence joins TRBV27 and TRBJ2-1; TRBD1 aligns across 10 bases. Germline V gene data show CDR1 as MNHEY and CDR2 as SMNVEV (reference sequence). This CDR3 contains 15 residues. After removal of 1 base from V and 8 bases from J, the junction contained 5 bases not matched to a gene. CDR3 residues: CASSLWAGTGDEQFF. The CDR3 DNA sequence: TGTGCCAGCAGTTTATGGGCCGGGACAGGGGATGAGCAGTTCTTC.

The chain links TRBV21-1 to TRBJ1-2; the D call TRBD1 from the table was never checked on the DNA. TRBV21-1 is listed as a pseudogene. This CDR3 has 16 amino acids. The CDR3 region is CASSKLRQGRQDGYTF. CDR3 bases: TGTGCCAGCAGCAAGTTACGGCAGGGCCGACAGGATGGCTACACCTTC.

A single count supports this clone. The chain uses TRBV10-1 and TRBJ2-3, with D uncertain. CDR1 is WNHNN, CDR2 SYGVQD, per germline (reference sequence). V lost 4 bases and J 8 bases, leaving 7 bases between the germline ends. The CDR3 has 11 residues. This CDR3 reads CASSGSSTQYF. The CDR3 DNA reads as TGCGCCAGCAGTGGCAGTTCTACGCAGTATTTT.